These 22 T cell receptor beta chains share one sample of origin, sequenced in a study of beta chain features in type 1 diabetes. Regarding the study as a whole: Significant though moderate, a shortening of TCRB CDR3s appeared in all four CD4+ subsets of Type 1 diabetes patients.

Since all of the isolated RNA was reverse transcribed, expressed TCRB transcripts were what got sequenced. Sequencing was performed with immunoSEQ multiplex PCR; in TCRdb, only in-frame clones are kept and a portion is missing. The data contain 640,000 or so clones, about 14% of them singletons. No cognate antigen is known for these TCRs. Sequencing was carried out using naive CD4+ T cells from blood. The receptors were sampled from a man younger than 35 with type 1 diabetes.

This chain joins TRBV27 and TRBJ1-2; 7 nucleotides line up with TRBD1. CDR3 length equals 16 residues. V lost 5 bases, J lost 1 base, and 10 bases stayed unmatched. Germline V gene lookup returns CDR1 MNHEY and CDR2 SMNVEV (reference sequence). CDR3 amino acids: CASSPRVDRFNYGYTF. DNA of the CDR3: TGTGCCAGCAGTCCCCGGGTGGACAGGTTTAACTATGGCTACACCTTC.

This chain joins TRBV18 and TRBJ1-5; D not certain. In germline, CDR1 is KGHSH, CDR2 LQKENI. CDR3 length: 14 amino acids. V shed 3 bases and J shed 4 bases, with 10 bases lying between them. The CDR3 loop reads CASSPSAANQPQHF. The CDR3, as DNA: TGTGCCAGCTCACCCTCGGCAGCGAATCAGCCCCAGCATTTT.

There are a few counts of this clone. This chain connects TRBV6-5 to TRBJ1-5; 8 bases fit TRBD1. CDR1 MNHEY and CDR2 SVGAGI come from the germline V gene. The CDR3 is 13 residues long. V lost 6 bases to trimming and J lost 7 bases; unmatched junction nucleotides: 5. The CDR3 DNA reads as TGTGCCAGCAGGAAGACAGGGGACCAGCCCCAGCATTTT. It specifies CASRKTGDQPQHF.

In this sample, this clone turned up a few times. V and J are TRBV14 and TRBJ2-7; the D call may be TRBD1 or TRBD2 (6 bases each). The CDR3 covers 16 residues. The germline gives CDR1 SGHDN, CDR2 FVKESK. Trimming removed 0 bases at V and 5 bases at J, with 17 bases between. The CDR3 sequence: CASSQERGPGGHEQYF. In DNA form, the CDR3 reads TGTGCCAGCAGCCAAGAAAGAGGACCCGGGGGCCACGAGCAGTACTTC.

This clone was counted only a few times. The gene calls are TRBV7-2 and TRBJ1-1, with 10 bases fitting TRBD1. The CDR3 spans 14 residues. V lost 6 bases, J lost 5 bases, and 6 bases stayed unmatched. Germline V lookup: CDR1 SGHTA, CDR2 FQGNSA. The CDR3 region has the DNA TGTGCCAGCAGACAAGACAGGGGGCCTACTGAAGCTTTCTTT. Protein: CASRQDRGPTEAFF.

This clone was found a few times. This chain joins TRBV18 and TRBJ1-3, with D perhaps TRBD1 (6 bases). The CDR3 has 14 residues. Germline V gives CDR1 KGHSH, CDR2 LQKENI. Trimming stripped 5 bases from V and 4 bases from J, with 12 bases between. The CDR3 DNA sequence: TGTGCCAGCTCAGAGGGACAAAGAGGAAACACCATATATTTT. Translation: CASSEGQRGNTIYF. The entire variable domain, with the rest obtained from reference TRBV18 and TRBJ1-3, is as follows: NAGVMQNPRHLVRRRGQEARLRCSPMKGHSHVYWYRQLPEEGLKFMVYLQKENIIDESGMPKERFSAEFPKEGPSILRIQQVVRGDSAAYFCASSEGQRGNTIYFGEGSWLTVV.

The chain combines TRBV11-2 with TRBJ2-7, with 11 positions matching TRBD2. The V and J ends lost 6 bases and 2 bases, in that order; junction bases with no gene match: 6. The CDR3 loop spans 15 amino acids. The germline CDR1 and CDR2 sequences are SGHAT and FQNNGV. CDR3 nucleotide sequence: TGTGCCAGCAGACTAGCGGGAGACGGTACCTACGAGCAGTACTTC. Its protein is CASRLAGDGTYEQYF. Variable domain in full (rest from reference TRBV11-2 and TRBJ2-7): EAGVAQSPRYKIIEKRQSVAFWCNPISGHATLYWYQQILGQGPKLLIQFQNNGVVDDSQLPKDRFSAERLKGVDSTLKIQPAKLEDSAVYLCASRLAGDGTYEQYFGPGTRLTVT.

The chain uses TRBV27 and TRBJ1-1; 8 bases agree with TRBD1. The CDR3 is 15 amino acids. J gave up 3 bases and V 4 bases, and 7 bases lay outside the gene matches. Germline lookup yields CDR1 MNHEY and CDR2 SMNVEV (reference sequence). In DNA, the CDR3 is TGTGCCAGCAGTTCCACACCGACAGGGGACACTGAAGCTTTCTTT. This codes for CASSSTPTGDTEAFF.

This clone came up a few times. The rearrangement uses TRBV5-4 and TRBJ2-1, with D perhaps given as TRBD1 or TRBD2 (6 bases each). Germline CDR1 and CDR2: SGHNT and YYREEE (reference sequence). CDR3 size: 14 residues. Trimming shortened V by 3 bases and J by 5 bases, and 12 bases separated the two germline ends. Written as DNA, the CDR3 is TGTGCCAGCAGCTACATGGGGGGCGACAATGAGCAGTTCTTC. Amino acids: CASSYMGGDNEQFF.

The V call is TRBV29-1, the J call TRBJ1-2, with D unresolved. The CDR3 has 12 amino acids. Per the germline V gene, CDR1 is SQVTM and CDR2 is ANQGSEA. Between the trimmed V and J ends, which lost 6 bases and 5 bases, there was a span of 13 bases. CDR3 nucleotide sequence: TGCAGCGTCGGACGTATTGGGTATGGCTACACCTTC. As protein: CSVGRIGYGYTF.

Comment on this clone: This specimen includes other DNA sequences encoding the same CDR3. The chain couples TRBV30 to TRBJ2-3; D might be TRBD1 (5 bases). This CDR3 has 14 amino acids. Germline V lookup: CDR1 GTSNPN, CDR2 SVGIG (reference sequence). Deletions cut 0 bases from V and 1 base from J, with 8 bases between. The CDR3 reads CAWSVEGGTDTQYF. Here the CDR3 DNA reads TGTGCCTGGAGTGTAGAAGGGGGCACAGATACGCAGTATTTT. Filled out from reference TRBV30 and TRBJ2-3, the complete variable domain reads SQTIHQWPATLVQPVGSPLSLECTVEGTSNPNLYWYRQAAGRGLQLLFYSVGIGQISSEVPQNLSASRPQDRQFILSSKKLLLSDSGFYLCAWSVEGGTDTQYFGPGTRLTVL.

The rearrangement links TRBV15 to TRBJ1-2; 10 nucleotides agree with TRBD1. This CDR3 comprises 14 residues. J lost 14 bases, V lost 0 bases, and 9 bases had no gene match. CDR1 LNHNV and CDR2 YYDKDF come from the germline V gene (reference sequence). The DNA of the CDR3 is TGTGCCACCAGCAGAGATATTGGGACAGGGGTGAAAACCTTC. The encoded protein is CATSRDIGTGVKTF.

J is TRBJ2-3 and V is TRBV19; D may be TRBD1 or TRBD2 (5 bases each). The V gene's germline CDR1 is LNHDA and CDR2 SQIVND (reference sequence). CDR3 size: 16 residues. Trimming stripped 7 bases from V and 2 bases from J, with 19 bases between. The CDR3 loop reads CASKPGPDFPTDTQYF. The CDR3 bases are TGTGCCAGTAAACCGGGACCCGATTTCCCCACAGATACGCAGTATTTT.

This clone showed up just a few times. The V gene is TRBV21-1, the J gene TRBJ2-5; TRBD1, the table's D call, lacks a check against the DNA. TRBV21-1 is a pseudogene. The CDR3 is made up of 16 amino acids. The CDR3: CASSTPKSGQGETQYF. CDR3 nucleotide sequence: TGTGCCAGCAGCACCCCCAAATCGGGACAGGGAGAGACCCAGTACTTC.

This clone showed up just a few times. The V gene is TRBV29-1, the J gene TRBJ1-5, with D possibly matching TRBD1 (6 bases). There are 13 residues in the CDR3. CDR1 and CDR2 (germline): SQVTM, ANQGSEA. The ends were cut back, 6 bases at V and 5 bases at J, with 14 bases in the middle. The CDR3 DNA reads TGCAGCGTCATGGACAGCGGCTATCAGCCCCAGCATTTT. Its protein is CSVMDSGYQPQHF.

The sample holds a few counts of this clone. This chain uses TRBV7-3 with TRBJ1-6; TRBD1 agrees at 7 bases. Germline V gene sequence: CDR1 SGHTA, CDR2 FQGTGA. Germline trimming cut 4 bases from V and 3 bases from J; bases unmatched to any gene: 3. There are 15 residues in the CDR3. CDR3 amino acids: CASSWDSGYNSPLHF. CDR3 sequence (DNA): TGTGCCAGCAGCTGGGACAGCGGCTATAATTCACCCCTCCACTTT.

The chain carries TRBV9 and TRBJ2-3; maybe TRBD1 (5 bases). The V end was cut by 0 bases, the J end by 4 bases, with 6 bases between. The germline V gene has CDR1 SGDLS and CDR2 YYNGEE. The length of the CDR3 is 13 residues. The CDR3, as DNA: TGTGCCAGCAGCGTAGGACAGTCAGATACGCAGTATTTT. Protein product: CASSVGQSDTQYF.

This sequence joins TRBV6-1 and TRBJ2-7; D not certain. The CDR3 contains 11 residues. Germline V CDR1 and CDR2: MNHNS, SASEGT. The V end was cut by 4 bases, the J end by 3 bases, with 4 bases between. The CDR3 bases are TGTGCCAGCAGTGTGATCTACGAGCAGTACTTC. This translates into CASSVIYEQYF.

The chain combines TRBV28 with TRBJ1-1; possible D gene TRBD1, 5 bases. Germline CDR1 and CDR2: MDHEN and SYDVKM. The ends were cut back, 4 bases at V and 1 base at J, with 13 bases in the middle. The CDR3 spans 15 residues. The CDR3 is CASSSPGHTNTEAFF. CDR3 in DNA: TGTGCCAGCAGTTCCCCTGGACATACGAACACTGAAGCTTTCTTT.

This clone has only a few counts. Within the sample, other DNA sequences also encode this same CDR3. The chain joins TRBV2 to TRBJ1-5; D is ambiguous. Trimming took off 3 bases at V and 10 bases at J, with 7 bases between the two ends. Germline V gene sequence: CDR1 SNHLY, CDR2 FYNNEI. The CDR3 length is 11 residues. CDR3 residues: CASSETGPQHF. CDR3 nucleotide sequence: TGTGCCAGCAGTGAGACGGGTCCCCAGCATTTT.

The rearrangement links TRBV5-1 to TRBJ2-7; 10 bases agree with TRBD1. There are 14 residues in the CDR3. Germline trimming cut 3 bases from V and 4 bases from J; bases unmatched to any gene: 4. The germline V gene has CDR1 SGHRS and CDR2 YFSETQ. The CDR3 DNA follows: TGCGCCAGCAGCTCTTCGGGACAGGGGTACGAGCAGTACTTC. Amino acid sequence: CASSSSGQGYEQYF.

The chain joins TRBV2 to TRBJ2-6; tentatively, D is TRBD2 (7 bases). This CDR3 region has 18 residues. CDR1 is SNHLY, CDR2 FYNNEI, per germline. V gave up 7 bases and J gave up 0 bases, with 19 bases separating them. CDR3 sequence: CASIQKGGPSSGANVLTF. CDR3 sequence (DNA): TGTGCCAGCATTCAAAAGGGGGGGCCAAGCTCTGGGGCCAACGTCCTGACTTTC.